A selection of T cell receptor beta chains follows, all from one sample in a study of tumor-infiltrating lymphocytes in primary liver carcinoma. Each CDR3 protein is one row after TCRdb ran MiXCR on the multiplex PCR reads. Of about 110,000 distinct CDR3 sequences in the sample, 82% were seen once. Sequences were obtained from liver tumor tissue from sampling region 3. The receptors shown here come from a middle-aged man with primary liver carcinoma and hepatitis B virus infection. The CDR3 runs from the conserved cysteine through the conserved F or W. D genes are given only for firm matches. Some rows mark clone size as missing; the rest say once, few, many or name a class of expanded clone.

clone size	J gene	D gene	V gene	CDR3 DNA	CDR3 protein
-	TRBJ2-1	TRBD2	TRBV7-8	TGTGCCAGCAGCCTGACTTACGGGAGGGTCGATGAGCAGTTCTTC	CASSLTYGRVDEQFF
-	TRBJ2-1	-	TRBV7-8	TGTGCCACCAGCTTAGCCTCGGGTAGCTCATTCGGTAAGCAGTTCTTC	CATSLASGSSFGKQFF
-	TRBJ2-5	TRBD1	TRBV29-1	TGCAGCGTTGAATCGGAGAGGGGGCGAGCAGAGACTCAGTACTTC	CSVESERGRAETQYF
-	TRBJ1-1	-	TRBV6-2/TRBV6-3	TGTGCCAGCACTATAATCTGGTCGAGGGTAGTCACTGGAGCTTTCTTT	CASTIIWSRVVTGAFF
-	TRBJ2-5	TRBD1	TRBV4-1	TGCACCAGCAGCCAAGCCTTTCAGGGCCACAGGGGAGAGACCCAGTACTTC	CTSSQAFQGHRGETQYF
few	TRBJ2-3	-	TRBV7-3	TGTGCCAGCAGCTTAAACCCCACAGATACGCAGTATTTT	CASSLNPTDTQYF
-	TRBJ2-7	TRBD1	TRBV29-1	TGCAGCGTCGGGCAGGGGGCGACCAGGGAGCAGTACTTC	CSVGQGATREQYF
-	TRBJ2-7	TRBD1	TRBV28	TGTGCCAGCAGTTTAGACAGGGGGCGCTTTCACGAGCGGCACTTC	CASSLDRGRFHERHF
-	TRBJ1-5	-	TRBV29-1	TGCAGCGTTGGAAGCAATCAGCCCCGGCACTTT	CSVGSNQPRHF
-	TRBJ1-1	-	TRBV5-5	TGTGCCAGCAGCTTTGTGACCTACACTGGAGCTTTCTTT	CASSFVTYTGAFF
-	TRBJ1-1	TRBD1	TRBV6-5	TGTGTCAGCAGCACAGGGGGACTACAAGCTTTCTTT	CVSSTGGLQAFF
-	TRBJ2-3	-	TRBV28	TGTGCCAGCAGCATCCTCAGCAGACCGGATACGCAGTATTTT	CASSILSRPDTQYF
many	TRBJ2-2	TRBD1	TRBV19	TGTGCCAGTAGTCACGGACAGGGCACCGGGGAGCTGTTTTTT	CASSHGQGTGELFF
-	TRBJ1-1	TRBD1	TRBV4-2	TGTGCCAGCAACCAAGATCCAGGACAGGGTGAAGCTTTCTTT	CASNQDPGQGEAFF
-	TRBJ1-1	-	TRBV5-5	TGTACCAGCAGCCATGAGGGTGAGCGGCACACTGAAGCTTTATTT	CTSSHEGERHTEALF
-	TRBJ1-5	-	TRBV11-3	TGTGCTAGCAGCTTAGATCTGTGGATGGCTCAGCCCCAGCATTTT	CASSLDLWMAQPQHF
-	TRBJ1-2	-	TRBV4-3	TGCGCCAGCAGCCAAGATTCAGGCTTGCGGAGCTACACCTTC	CASSQDSGLRSYTF
few	TRBJ1-4	-	TRBV11-2	TGTGCTAGCAACTTCGACCAGGAAGGTGGAAAACTGTTTTTT	CASNFDQEGGKLFF
-	TRBJ2-1	-	TRBV5-5	TGTCCCAACAGCTTAATTGAGACTGTCTACAATGAGCAGTTCTTC	CPNSLIETVYNEQFF
-	TRBJ1-1	TRBD1	TRBV5-1	TGCGCCAGCAGCACTGGGACAGCGAACACTGAAGCTTTATTT	CASSTGTANTEALF
-	TRBJ2-1	-	TRBV29-1	TGCAGCGCCTTGGATGGCGGCCGGGTAGGAGAGCAATACTTC	CSALDGGRVGEQYF
-	TRBJ2-7	TRBD2	TRBV11-2	TGTGCCGGCATCCTAGAAGCTAGCGGGAGCCACGAGCAGTATTTC	CAGILEASGSHEQYF
-	TRBJ2-1	TRBD2	TRBV6-5	TGTGCTAGCAGTTTGCGGGAGATCGCCTACAATGAGCAGTTCTTC	CASSLREIAYNEQFF
once	TRBJ2-7	TRBD1	TRBV6-1	TGTGCCGGTAGTACGGGGACAGGGAGTGAGAACGAGCAGTACTTC	CAGSTGTGSENEQYF
-	TRBJ2-4	TRBD2	TRBV11-1	TGTGCCAGCAACTTTCCCGGGACTAGCGGAAGCAAAAAGATTCAGTACTTC	CASNFPGTSGSKKIQYF
-	TRBJ2-7	-	TRBV20-1	TGCAGTGCCAACAAGGAGGGCTACGAGCAGTACTTC	CSANKEGYEQYF
-	TRBJ2-5	TRBD2	TRBV6-5	TGTGCCAGCAATAACGGGAGGGTGGCCCAGTACTTT	CASNNGRVAQYF
-	TRBJ1-1	TRBD1	TRBV29-1	TGCAGTGTTGCAGGGGGCTGGTGGATGAACACTGGAACTTTCTTT	CSVAGGWWMNTGTFF
-	TRBJ1-3	TRBD1	TRBV10-3	TGTACCAGTACAGGGGACTTGAGCTCTGAAAACACCATATATTTT	CTSTGDLSSENTIYF
-	TRBJ1-3	-	TRBV28	TGTGCCAGCAGTCTTTCAGGCAAAGACACCACATATTTT	CASSLSGKDTTYF
-	TRBJ1-1	-	TRBV6-4	TGTGCCAGCTCTCAAGCGCTCGACACTGTAGCTTTCTTT	CASSQALDTVAFF
-	TRBJ2-7	-	TRBV13	TGTGCCAGTAGCTCCTATATTTATTCGGGCGAGCAGTACTTC	CASSSYIYSGEQYF
-	TRBJ2-1	TRBD2	TRBV5-5	TGTGTCAGCATTCCCATAGCGGGAGTAGTCCACAATGAGCAGTTCTTC	CVSIPIAGVVHNEQFF
-	TRBJ2-2	-	TRBV12-3/TRBV12-4	TGTGCCAGCAGTTCCCAGAGGGAGCTGTTGTTT	CASSSQRELLF